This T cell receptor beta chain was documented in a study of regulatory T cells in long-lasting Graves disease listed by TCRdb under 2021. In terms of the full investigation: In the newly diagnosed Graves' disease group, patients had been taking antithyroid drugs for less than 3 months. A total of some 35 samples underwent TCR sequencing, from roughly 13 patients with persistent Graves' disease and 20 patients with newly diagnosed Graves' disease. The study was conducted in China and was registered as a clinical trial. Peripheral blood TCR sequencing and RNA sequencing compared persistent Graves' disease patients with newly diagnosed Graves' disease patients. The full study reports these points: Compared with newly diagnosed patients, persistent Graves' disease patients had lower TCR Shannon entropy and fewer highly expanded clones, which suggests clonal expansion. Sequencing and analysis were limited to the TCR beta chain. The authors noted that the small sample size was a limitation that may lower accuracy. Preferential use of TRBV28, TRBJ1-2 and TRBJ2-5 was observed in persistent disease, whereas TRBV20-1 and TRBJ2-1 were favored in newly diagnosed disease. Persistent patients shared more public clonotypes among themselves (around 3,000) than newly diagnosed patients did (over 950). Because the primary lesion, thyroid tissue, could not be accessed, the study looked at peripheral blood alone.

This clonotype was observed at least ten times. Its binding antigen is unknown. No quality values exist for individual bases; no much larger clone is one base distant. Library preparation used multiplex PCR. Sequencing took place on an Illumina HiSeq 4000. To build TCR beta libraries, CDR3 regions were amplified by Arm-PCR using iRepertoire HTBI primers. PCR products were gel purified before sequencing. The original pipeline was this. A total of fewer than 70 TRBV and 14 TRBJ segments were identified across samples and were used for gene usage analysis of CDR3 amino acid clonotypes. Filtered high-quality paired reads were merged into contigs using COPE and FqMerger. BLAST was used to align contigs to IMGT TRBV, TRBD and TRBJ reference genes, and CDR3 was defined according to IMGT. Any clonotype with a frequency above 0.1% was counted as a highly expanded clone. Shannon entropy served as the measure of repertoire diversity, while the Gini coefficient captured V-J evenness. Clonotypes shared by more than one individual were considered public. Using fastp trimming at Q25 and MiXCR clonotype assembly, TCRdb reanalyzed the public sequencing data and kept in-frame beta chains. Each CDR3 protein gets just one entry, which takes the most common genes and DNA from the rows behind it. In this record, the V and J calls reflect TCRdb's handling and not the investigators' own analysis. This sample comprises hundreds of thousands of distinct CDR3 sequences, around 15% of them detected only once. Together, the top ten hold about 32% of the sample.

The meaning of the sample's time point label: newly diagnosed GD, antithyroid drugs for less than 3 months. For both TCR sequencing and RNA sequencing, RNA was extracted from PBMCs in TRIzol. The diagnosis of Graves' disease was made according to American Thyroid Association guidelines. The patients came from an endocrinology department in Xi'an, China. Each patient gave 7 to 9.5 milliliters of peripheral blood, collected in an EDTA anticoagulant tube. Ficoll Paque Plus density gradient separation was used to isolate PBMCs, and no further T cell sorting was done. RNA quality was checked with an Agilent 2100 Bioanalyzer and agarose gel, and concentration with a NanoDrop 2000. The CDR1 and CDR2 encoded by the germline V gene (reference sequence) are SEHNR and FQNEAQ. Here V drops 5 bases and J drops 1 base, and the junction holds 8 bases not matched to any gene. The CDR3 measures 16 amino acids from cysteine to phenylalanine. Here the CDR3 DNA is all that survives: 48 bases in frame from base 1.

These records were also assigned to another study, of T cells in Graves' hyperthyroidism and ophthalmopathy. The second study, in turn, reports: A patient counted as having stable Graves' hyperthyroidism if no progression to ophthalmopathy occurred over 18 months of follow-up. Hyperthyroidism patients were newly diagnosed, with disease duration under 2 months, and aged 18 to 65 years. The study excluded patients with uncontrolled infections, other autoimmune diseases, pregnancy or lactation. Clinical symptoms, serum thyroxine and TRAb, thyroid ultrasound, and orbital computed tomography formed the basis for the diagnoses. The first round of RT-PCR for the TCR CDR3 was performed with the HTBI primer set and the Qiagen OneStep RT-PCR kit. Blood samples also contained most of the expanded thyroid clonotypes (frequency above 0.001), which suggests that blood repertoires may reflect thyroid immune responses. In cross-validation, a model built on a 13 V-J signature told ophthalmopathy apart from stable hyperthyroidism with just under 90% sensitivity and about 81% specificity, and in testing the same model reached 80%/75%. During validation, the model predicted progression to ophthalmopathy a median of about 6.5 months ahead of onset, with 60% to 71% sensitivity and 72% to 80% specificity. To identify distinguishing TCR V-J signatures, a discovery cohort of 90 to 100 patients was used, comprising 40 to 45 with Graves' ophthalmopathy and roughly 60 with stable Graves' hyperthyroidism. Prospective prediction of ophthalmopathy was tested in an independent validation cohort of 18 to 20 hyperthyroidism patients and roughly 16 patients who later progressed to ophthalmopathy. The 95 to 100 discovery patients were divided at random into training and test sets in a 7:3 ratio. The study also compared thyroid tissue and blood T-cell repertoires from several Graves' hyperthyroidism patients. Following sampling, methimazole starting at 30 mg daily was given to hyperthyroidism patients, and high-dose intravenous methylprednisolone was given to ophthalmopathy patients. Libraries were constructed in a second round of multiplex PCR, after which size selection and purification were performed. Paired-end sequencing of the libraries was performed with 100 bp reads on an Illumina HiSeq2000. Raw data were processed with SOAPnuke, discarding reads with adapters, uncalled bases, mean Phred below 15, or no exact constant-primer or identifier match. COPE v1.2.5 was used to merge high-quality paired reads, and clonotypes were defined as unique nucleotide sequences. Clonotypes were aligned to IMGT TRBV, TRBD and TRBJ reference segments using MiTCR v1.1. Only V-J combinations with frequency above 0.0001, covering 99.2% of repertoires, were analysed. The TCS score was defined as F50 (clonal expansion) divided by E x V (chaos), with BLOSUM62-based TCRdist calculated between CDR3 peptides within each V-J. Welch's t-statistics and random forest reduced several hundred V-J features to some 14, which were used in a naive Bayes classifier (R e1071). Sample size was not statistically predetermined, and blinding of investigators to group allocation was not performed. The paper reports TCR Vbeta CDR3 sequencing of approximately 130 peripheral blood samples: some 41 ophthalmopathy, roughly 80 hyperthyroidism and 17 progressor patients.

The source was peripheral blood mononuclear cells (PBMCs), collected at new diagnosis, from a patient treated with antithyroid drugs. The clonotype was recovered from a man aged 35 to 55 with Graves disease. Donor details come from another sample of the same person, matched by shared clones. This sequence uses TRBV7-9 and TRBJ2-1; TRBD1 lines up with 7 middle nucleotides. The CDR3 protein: CASSAETGWSYNEQFF. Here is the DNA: TGTGCCAGCAGCGCCGAGACAGGGTGGTCCTACAATGAGCAGTTCTTC.